This T cell receptor beta chain was identified during a study of blood T cell repertoires in COVID-19. Assay used: immunoSEQ multiplex PCR; TCRdb lists only in-frame clones, some missing. The table has tens of thousands of clones, about 90% seen once; the top ten hold 3.5%. CDR3 length: 13 amino acids. V was clipped by 6 bases and J by 3 bases, with 8 bases between them. Germline loops: CDR1 SGHTA, CDR2 FQGNSA. The chain carries TRBV7-2 and TRBJ2-2; D is unclear. The receptor was isolated from a human donor in a cohort sampled during active COVID-19. Material for sequencing was peripheral blood. CDR3 nucleotides: TGTGCCAGCAGGAGGAGCGACACCGGGGAGCTGTTTTTT. Translated, it gives CASRRSDTGELFF.